This T cell receptor (beta chain) was retrieved from a study of shared clonotypes between healthy human individuals. The length of the CDR3 is 14 residues. The V end lost 0 bases, the J end lost 6 bases, and 12 bases lay between the germline ends. Germline CDR1 and CDR2: SGHDN and FVKESK. The repertoire was sequenced with immunoSEQ multiplex PCR; TCRdb's copy has only in-frame clones and lacks some. The sample shows 850,000 to 1,200,000 clones, around 76% of them seen only once. Comments on this clone: Its antigen remains unidentified.

Broader study findings: The naive CD4 repertoires of a handful of donors were compared, and approximately 4.5% of clonotypes were shared.

V and J are TRBV14 and TRBJ2-7; unclear D gene. Sequenced: memory CD4+ T cells sorted from blood. Subset specified: CD45RA-negative fraction. The clonotype comes from a man aged 18 to 30 in good health. The CDR3 sequence is CASSQDPASAEQYF. The CDR3 DNA reads as TGTGCCAGCAGCCAAGATCCCGCCTCCGCCGAGCAGTACTTC.